This TCR beta chain was identified in a study of blood T cells in healthy people across ages. Study findings and constraints: Whereas aged donors had fewer naive CD4+ cells, long-lived donors had more of them and higher diversity.

They isolated at least 6.5 million PBMCs from each sample. With regard to this clonotype: Its specificity is not known.

Then a second PCR, running about 6 to 12 cycles, was carried out with a sample-barcoded 5' primer and a J-beta primer mix. Each cDNA molecule received a tag from a template-switch adaptor that had 12 random nucleotides. TCRdb re-analysed the 5' RACE reads in MiXCR, keeping a single row per CDR3 protein. The table lists approximately 800,000 distinct CDR3 sequences, approximately 35% of them singletons. Sequencing was performed on blood. The receptor comes from a man between 18 and 29 years old in good health.

The CDR3 protein is CASSRNRGGEKLFF. The DNA of the CDR3 is TGTGCCAGTAGCCGAAACAGGGGAGGTGAAAAACTGTTTTTT. The gene calls are TRBV19 and TRBJ1-4, with TRBD1 matching over 7 bases. CDR3 length: 14 amino acids. Germline V gene sequence: CDR1 LNHDA, CDR2 SQIVND (reference sequence). The V and J ends lost 6 bases and 7 bases, in that order; junction bases with no gene match: 8.